These 32 T cell receptor beta chains were sequenced from one sample in a study of cytomegalovirus exposure and HLA in healthy donors. The PCR was carried out with 60 Vbeta primers and 13 Jbeta primers. Profiled with immunoSEQ multiplex PCR; TCRdb holds only in-frame clones, not every one. Of about 120,000 clones in the sample, 15% to 20% were seen once. Sample: PBMCs. Source of these receptors: a female donor in good health and CMV-seropositive.

The chain employs TRBV29-1 and TRBJ1-1; D ambiguous. Germline V gene data show CDR1 as SQVTM and CDR2 as ANQGSEA. Deletions cut 0 bases from V and 1 base from J, with 9 bases between. CDR3 length equals 14 residues. CDR3 sequence reads: CSVEDMGRNTEAFF. The CDR3 region has the DNA TGCAGCGTTGAAGATATGGGCCGGAACACTGAAGCTTTCTTT.

The chain carries TRBV4-1 and TRBJ2-7; TRBD2 aligns across 11 bases. This CDR3 is built from 14 residues. J gave up 6 bases and V 6 bases, and 7 bases lay outside the gene matches. The germline CDR1 and CDR2 sequences are MGHRA and YSYEKL. The CDR3: CASRYTSGGGEQYF. The CDR3 DNA reads TGCGCCAGCAGATATACTAGCGGGGGCGGCGAGCAGTACTTC.

The chain carries TRBV2 and TRBJ2-3, with 8 positions matching TRBD2. The CDR3 extends over 12 amino acids. V gave up 7 bases and J gave up 5 bases; unmatched junction bases: 2. Germline V gives CDR1 SNHLY, CDR2 FYNNEI. The CDR3 DNA is TGTGCCAGCACGGCGGGGGGAGATACGCAGTATTTT. Protein sequence: CASTAGGDTQYF.

The rearrangement joins TRBV11-1 to TRBJ2-7; 10 bases agree with TRBD2. The V segment lost 6 bases and the J segment 4 bases; nucleotides outside the gene matches: 6. The CDR3 is 14 amino acids. In germline, CDR1 is SGHAT, CDR2 FQDESV (reference sequence). The CDR3 sequence: CASRWTSGNYEQYF. The CDR3 DNA sequence: TGTGCCAGCAGGTGGACTAGCGGTAATTACGAGCAGTACTTC.

The V gene is TRBV19, the J gene TRBJ2-5; the D gene is possibly TRBD2 (5 bases). The ends were cut back, 4 bases at V and 5 bases at J, with 11 bases in the middle. Germline CDR1 is LNHDA and CDR2 is SQIVND (reference sequence). This CDR3 has 13 amino acids. CDR3 loop: CASSKTRMETQYF. The CDR3 DNA sequence: TGTGCCAGTAGTAAAACTAGAATGGAGACCCAGTACTTC.

This clone was found a few times. The chain carries TRBV2 and TRBJ2-5, with D perhaps matching TRBD2 (5 bases). Germline CDR1 is SNHLY and CDR2 is FYNNEI. The CDR3 runs 14 residues. The V and J ends lost 7 bases and 2 bases respectively, with 14 bases between them. The CDR3 bases are TGTGCCAGCACGGGTCGAGACTATCAAGAGACCCAGTACTTC. Amino acid sequence: CASTGRDYQETQYF. The full variable domain, with the rest looked up from reference TRBV2 and TRBJ2-5, is EPEVTQTPSHQVTQMGQEVILRCVPISNHLYFYWYRQILGQKVEFLVSFYNNEISEKSEIFDDQFSVERPDGSNFTLKIRSTKLEDSAMYFCASTGRDYQETQYFGPGTRLLVL.

This clone was detected a few times. The rearrangement joins TRBV9 to TRBJ2-3, with 7 bases aligning to TRBD1. Germline lookup yields CDR1 SGDLS and CDR2 YYNGEE. Trimming at V came to 0 bases and at J to 5 bases, leaving 9 bases not matched to a gene. This CDR3 is 16 amino acids long. The CDR3 DNA reads TGTGCCAGCAGCGTAGAGGGGGCAGGGTTGGTAGATACGCAGTATTTT. This codes for CASSVEGAGLVDTQYF.

This clone appeared a few times. The chain has TRBV5-1 and TRBJ2-5; D unresolved. V lost 4 bases and J 2 bases, leaving 3 bases between the germline ends. Germline CDR1 is SGHRS and CDR2 is YFSETQ. The CDR3 is 11 amino acids. The CDR3 nucleotides are TGCGCCAGCAGCCAACAAGAGACCCAGTACTTC. Translated: CASSQQETQYF. Filled out from reference TRBV5-1 and TRBJ2-5, the complete variable domain reads KAGVTQTPRYLIKTRGQQVTLSCSPISGHRSVSWYQQTPGQGLQFLFEYFSETQRNKGNFPGRFSGRQFSNSRSEMNVSTLELGDSALYLCASSQQETQYFGPGTRLLVL.

The J gene is TRBJ2-7, the V gene TRBV4-2; 7 bases fit TRBD2. Germline assignment: CDR1 LGHNA and CDR2 YNFKEQ. Germline trimming cut 1 base from V and 4 bases from J; bases unmatched to any gene: 7. The CDR3 is made up of 15 amino acids. The CDR3, as DNA: TGTGCCAGCAGCCAAGTTCAGGACGGGAGGTACGAGCAGTACTTC. Its protein is CASSQVQDGRYEQYF.

The rearrangement links TRBV2 to TRBJ1-2; 9 nucleotides match TRBD1. Trimming took 7 bases from V and 8 from J; bases not matched to a gene: 11. The germline V gene has CDR1 SNHLY and CDR2 FYNNEI. This CDR3 is 14 amino acids long. The CDR3 DNA is TGTGCCAGCACCGGATTCGGGACAGGGCACGGCTACACCTTC. As protein: CASTGFGTGHGYTF. Variable domain in full (rest from reference TRBV2 and TRBJ1-2): EPEVTQTPSHQVTQMGQEVILRCVPISNHLYFYWYRQILGQKVEFLVSFYNNEISEKSEIFDDQFSVERPDGSNFTLKIRSTKLEDSAMYFCASTGFGTGHGYTFGSGTRLTVV.

J is TRBJ1-5 and V is TRBV2; 9 bases are shared with TRBD1. This CDR3 spans 15 amino acids. Trimming took 0 bases from V and 5 from J; bases not matched to a gene: 2. Germline V lookup: CDR1 SNHLY, CDR2 FYNNEI. In nucleotides, the CDR3 is TGTGCCAGCAGTGAAGCGGGACAGGGCTATCAGCCCCAGCATTTT. It codes for CASSEAGQGYQPQHF.

This clone turned up a few times. The rearrangement links TRBV18 to TRBJ2-3, with D tentatively TRBD1 (6 bases). CDR3 length: 15 residues. The V gene's germline CDR1 is KGHSH and CDR2 LQKENI. V lost 6 bases, J lost 1 base, and 14 bases lay in between. CDR3 protein: CASSPSRGGTDTQYF. The CDR3 bases are TGTGCCAGCTCCCCGAGCAGGGGCGGCACAGATACGCAGTATTTT.

The chain uses TRBV6-4 and TRBJ2-1; D call uncertain. The CDR3 extends over 13 amino acids. V lost 3 bases to trimming and J lost 4 bases, with 7 bases between them. The germline CDR1 and CDR2 sequences are MRHNA and SNTAGT. This CDR3 reads CASSESAYNEQFF. CDR3 nucleotides: TGTGCCAGCAGTGAGAGTGCGTACAATGAGCAGTTCTTC.

The V call is TRBV5-1, the J call TRBJ1-2; D gene uncertain. The V gene's germline CDR1 is SGHRS and CDR2 YFSETQ. The ends were cut back, 0 bases at V and 0 bases at J, with 9 bases in the middle. This CDR3 region has 15 residues. CDR3 sequence (DNA): TGCGCCAGCAGCTTGGCCGCAGGTACTAACTATGGCTACACCTTC. It codes for CASSLAAGTNYGYTF.

The chain couples TRBV30 to TRBJ2-7; 7 nucleotides agree with TRBD1. CDR1 GTSNPN and CDR2 SVGIG come from the germline V gene (reference sequence). The CDR3 is made up of 12 amino acids. V trimming: 5 bases; J trimming: 6 bases; junction bases outside the gene matches: 7. The CDR3, as DNA: TGTGCCTGGGGGGGACAGACCCCCGAGCAGTACTTC. Translation gives CAWGGQTPEQYF. The full variable domain, completed using reference TRBV30 and TRBJ2-7, is SQTIHQWPATLVQPVGSPLSLECTVEGTSNPNLYWYRQAAGRGLQLLFYSVGIGQISSEVPQNLSASRPQDRQFILSSKKLLLSDSGFYLCAWGGQTPEQYFGPGTRLTVT.

The chain joins TRBV13 to TRBJ1-3; D gene ambiguous. The germline gives CDR1 PRHDT, CDR2 FYEKMQ (reference sequence). This CDR3 region has 14 residues. With 1 base removed from V and 4 bases from J, the gap between germline ends came to 8 bases. As DNA, the CDR3 is TGTGCCAGCAGCTTAGACAGAACGGGAAACACCATATATTTT. It translates to CASSLDRTGNTIYF.

This clone was counted only a few times. This chain links TRBV19 with TRBJ2-1, with TRBD2 matching 11 bases. V lost 8 bases and J lost 8; bases outside the gene matches: 8. The V gene's germline CDR1 is LNHDA and CDR2 SQIVND (reference sequence). The CDR3 has 14 residues. The CDR3 DNA reads TGTGCCAGTTCGGGACTAGCGGCCTGGGATGAGCAGTTCTTC. It encodes CASSGLAAWDEQFF.

This clone has a handful of counts. The chain joins TRBV2 to TRBJ1-5; D is ambiguous. Trimming took off 10 bases at V and 1 base at J, with 11 bases between the two ends. The V gene's germline CDR1 is SNHLY and CDR2 FYNNEI. CDR3 length equals 13 residues. CDR3 coding DNA: TGTGCCACCGCCCCGGAGAGCAATCAGCCCCAGCATTTT. This sequence encodes CATAPESNQPQHF.

The chain combines TRBV5-1 with TRBJ1-2, with 10 positions matching TRBD1. The CDR3 spans 18 residues. In germline, CDR1 is SGHRS, CDR2 YFSETQ. V lost 5 bases, J lost 4 bases, and 17 bases stayed unmatched. The CDR3 spells CASSMKGYGTGVFYGYTF. In nucleotides, the CDR3 is TGCGCCAGCAGTATGAAGGGTTACGGGACAGGGGTTTTCTATGGCTACACCTTC.

The V and J genes are TRBV6-6 and TRBJ2-7; 12 nucleotides match TRBD2. Trimming cost V 10 bases and J 3 bases; bases outside gene matches: 4. Per the germline V gene, CDR1 is MNHNY and CDR2 is SVGAGI (reference sequence). The CDR3 length is 13 residues. As DNA, the CDR3 is TGTGCCACCGCGACTAGCGGGGGCTACGAGCAGTACTTC. Amino acid sequence: CATATSGGYEQYF.

This chain uses TRBV27 with TRBJ2-1; D is possibly TRBD2 (6 bases). The CDR3 has 16 amino acids. Germline V gene lookup returns CDR1 MNHEY and CDR2 SMNVEV (reference sequence). Trimming removed 5 bases from V and 0 bases from J, with 14 bases in between. CDR3 sequence: CASSALAGSSYNEQFF. CDR3 in DNA: TGTGCCAGCAGTGCACTAGCTGGGAGCTCCTACAATGAGCAGTTCTTC.

As DNA, the CDR3 is TGTGCCAGCAGTCGACAGGGCCCTGGGGCCAACGTCCTGACTTTC. Translated, it gives CASSRQGPGANVLTF. The rearrangement joins TRBV25-1 to TRBJ2-6, with 7 nucleotides matching TRBD1. V dropped 5 bases and J dropped 2; count of bases not matched to a gene: 3. The CDR3 covers 15 residues. Germline V gene data show CDR1 as MGHDK and CDR2 as SYGVNS.

As for this clone: Other DNA sequences in this sample translate to the same CDR3. The chain couples TRBV28 to TRBJ2-5; TRBD1 matches at 7 bases. Germline V gene data show CDR1 as MDHEN and CDR2 as SYDVKM. V lost 4 bases and J lost 1; bases outside the gene matches: 3. The CDR3 contains 14 residues. CDR3 loop: CASSSRTGQETQYF. CDR3 nucleotide sequence: TGTGCCAGCAGTTCAAGGACAGGCCAAGAGACCCAGTACTTC.

V is TRBV5-5 and J is TRBJ2-7; 8 bases align to TRBD2. V dropped 2 bases and J dropped 7; count of bases not matched to a gene: 11. The CDR3 consists of 15 residues. CDR1 is SGHKS, CDR2 YYEKEE, per germline (reference sequence). The DNA of the CDR3 is TGTGCCAGCAGCTTCATTCTAGCGGGTTCGGTAGAGCAGTACTTC. Its protein is CASSFILAGSVEQYF.

This clone was counted a few times. V gene TRBV5-1 combines with J gene TRBJ1-1; unclear D gene. This CDR3 is built from 15 residues. Germline V gene lookup returns CDR1 SGHRS and CDR2 YFSETQ. The V end was cut by 0 bases, the J end by 4 bases, with 13 bases between. CDR3 protein: CASSLEVGIVTEAFF. The CDR3 DNA is TGCGCCAGCAGCTTGGAAGTCGGGATTGTCACTGAAGCTTTCTTT.

This clone has only a few counts. The V and J genes are TRBV27 and TRBJ2-2; 8 nucleotides line up with TRBD2. V was clipped by 7 bases and J by 6 bases; unmatched bases: 10. The CDR3 has 15 amino acids. The germline gives CDR1 MNHEY, CDR2 SMNVEV (reference sequence). The DNA for the CDR3 is TGTGCCAGCAAAACCCTGACTAGCGAGGCCGGGGAGCTGTTTTTT. This gives the protein CASKTLTSEAGELFF.

This clone was observed a handful of times. V is TRBV4-3 and J is TRBJ2-3; 7 nucleotides align to TRBD2. The germline gives CDR1 LGHNA, CDR2 YSLEER. The CDR3 totals 13 residues. V was pared by 1 base and J by 9 bases, with 4 bases of the junction left unmatched. In DNA form, the CDR3 reads TGCGCCAGCAGCCAAGGGGAGGGCGGCACGCAGTATTTT. Translated: CASSQGEGGTQYF.

The chain is built from TRBV5-1 and TRBJ2-1, with a weak D call TRBD2 (6 bases). This CDR3 is built from 14 residues. The germline V gene encodes CDR1 SGHRS and CDR2 YFSETQ. Trimming shortened V by 2 bases and J by 6 bases, and 12 bases separated the two germline ends. CDR3 amino acids: CASSFGGAGNEQFF. CDR3 coding DNA: TGCGCCAGCAGCTTTGGCGGAGCGGGCAATGAGCAGTTCTTC.

This clone was found a few times. The CDR3 is CSVGTSGLLRYNEQFF. In nucleotides, the CDR3 is TGCAGCGTGGGGACTAGCGGATTACTGAGGTACAATGAGCAGTTCTTC. This sequence joins TRBV29-1 and TRBJ2-1, with TRBD2 matching over 11 bases. V lost 6 bases, J lost 4 bases, and 11 bases stayed unmatched. The germline gives CDR1 SQVTM, CDR2 ANQGSEA. The CDR3 spans 16 residues.

The V and J genes are TRBV28 and TRBJ1-1; no reliable D call. V was trimmed by 3 bases and J by 8 bases, leaving 7 bases between them. CDR1 MDHEN and CDR2 SYDVKM come from the germline V gene. CDR3 length equals 11 residues. DNA of the CDR3: TGTGCCAGCAGTTTTATCGAGGAAGCTTTCTTT. Encoded protein: CASSFIEEAFF.

Regarding this clone: An end of the junction does not agree with germline; a read error may underlie this. The same CDR3 can be traced to other DNA sequences in this sample. The chain is built from TRBV4-2 and TRBJ2-7, with 10 bases aligning to TRBD2. The CDR3 length is 15 residues. Per the germline V gene, CDR1 is LGHNA and CDR2 is YNFKEQ. The CDR3 region is CASSHAGLAFYEQYF. The DNA of the CDR3 is TGTGCCAGCAGCCACGCGGGACTAGCGTTCTACGAACAGTACTTC.

The chain uses TRBV4-1 and TRBJ1-2; TRBD1 matches 8 bases. CDR1 and CDR2 from the germline V gene are MGHRA and YSYEKL. After removal of 6 bases from V and 4 bases from J, the junction contained 4 bases not matched to a gene. This CDR3 has 13 amino acids. The CDR3 loop is CASRQTGGYGYTF. The CDR3 DNA reads TGCGCCAGCAGGCAAACAGGGGGCTATGGCTACACCTTC.